This TCR beta chain appears in the sequencing data of a study of radiotherapy plus CTLA-4 blockade in lung cancer. This CDR3 has 12 amino acids. V lost 5 bases to trimming and J lost 14 bases, with 18 bases between them. Looked up from germline, CDR1 is SGHAT and CDR2 is FQNNGV. This table comes from immunoSEQ multiplex PCR, and its TCRdb copy is limited to in-frame clones, with some not included. The table shows about 86,000 clones, with roughly four fifths occurring only once. This clonotype was obtained from a human donor with non-small cell lung cancer who had stable disease on radiotherapy plus ipilimumab. This chain connects TRBV11-2 to TRBJ2-5, with D possibly TRBD2 on 6 matching bases. The specimen comprised peripheral blood, sampled from a patient treated with radiotherapy plus ipilimumab. The CDR3, as DNA: TGTGCCAGCAGCCCCGCCGGGACTGCAGATTACTTC. Its protein is CASSPAGTADYF.